This T cell receptor (beta chain) appears in the sequencing data of a study of cytomegalovirus exposure and HLA in healthy donors. Study-level points and caveats: Equally common other TCR beta chains were less clonally expanded than HLA-associated ones, a later analysis found. TCR beta V- and J-gene trimming was later associated with a missense DCLRE1C variant. Presence/absence analyses supposed approximately even sequencing depth among donors.

The germline CDR1 and CDR2 sequences are LNHDA and SQIVND (reference sequence). J gave up 4 bases and V 5 bases, and 0 bases lay outside the gene matches. There are 13 residues in the CDR3. Regarding this clone: What it binds is not known.

Amplification used 60 Vbeta primers and 13 Jbeta primers. The data were produced by immunoSEQ multiplex PCR, yet TCRdb's version contains in-frame clones alone and is incomplete. The data include about 130,000 clones; the top ten clones carry 1.6%. Sequencing input: PBMCs. This receptor was obtained from a woman aged 40 to 55 in good health and CMV-seropositive. The chain joins TRBV19 to TRBJ2-2; 8 nucleotides align to TRBD2. The CDR3 protein is CASSGTSTGELFF. CDR3 nucleotide sequence: TGTGCCAGTAGTGGGACTAGCACCGGGGAGCTGTTTTTT.